This T cell receptor beta chain was recovered during a study of blood T cell repertoires in COVID-19. Study-wide background: COVID-19 samples from acute and convalescent phases originated in the United States, Italy and Spain. PBMCs, B-cell-depleted T cells, or T cells were the source of the cDNA or gDNA that made up the material.

The CDR3 totals 14 residues. V dropped 3 bases and J dropped 8 bases, with 16 bases sitting between them. Germline CDR1 and CDR2: LGHDT and YNNKEL (reference sequence). As processed by the authors: How many nucleated cells were present was estimated from reference gene primer amplification. Generated by immunoSEQ multiplex PCR, the TCRdb table keeps only in-frame clones and is missing some. The V and J calls and clone size come from that table; D and trimming were worked out from the DNA. The sample includes 20,000 to 30,000 clones, around nine tenths of them seen just once. Sequencing was carried out using peripheral blood. The receptor's source is a human donor in a cohort sampled during active COVID-19. The gene calls are TRBV3-1 (or the pseudogene TRBV3-2) and TRBJ1-2, with D possibly being TRBD1 (6 bases). CDR3 nucleotide sequence: TGTGCCAGCAGCCAGAGTGGGGGCGGTGGCGGCTACACCTTC. It yields the protein CASSQSGGGGGYTF.